The clone carrying this T cell receptor (beta chain) was recorded only once. V lost 0 bases and J lost 6; bases outside the gene matches: 11. The CDR3 spans 17 residues. The germline gives CDR1 SGDLS, CDR2 YYNGEE. This record belongs to a study of blood T cell repertoires in COVID-19. Study-level background: The study drew acute and convalescent COVID-19 samples from the United States, Italy and Spain.

The authors' processing: Estimation of nucleated cell counts was performed using reference gene primer amplification. The assay was immunoSEQ multiplex PCR, and TCRdb's table has in-frame clones only and misses some. D and trimming come from the DNA, and the V and J calls and clone size come from that table. The sample records about 200,000 clones, approximately 86% being singletons. The specimen sequenced was PBMCs or T cells enriched from blood (not recorded which). The chain is built from TRBV9 and TRBJ2-3, with 9 bases fitting TRBD1. This receptor was obtained from a middle-aged woman with acute COVID-19. CDR3 sequence (DNA): TGTGCCAGCAGCGTAGCGGGACAGGGAGGCCTGGGGGATACGCAGTATTTT. As protein: CASSVAGQGGLGDTQYF.